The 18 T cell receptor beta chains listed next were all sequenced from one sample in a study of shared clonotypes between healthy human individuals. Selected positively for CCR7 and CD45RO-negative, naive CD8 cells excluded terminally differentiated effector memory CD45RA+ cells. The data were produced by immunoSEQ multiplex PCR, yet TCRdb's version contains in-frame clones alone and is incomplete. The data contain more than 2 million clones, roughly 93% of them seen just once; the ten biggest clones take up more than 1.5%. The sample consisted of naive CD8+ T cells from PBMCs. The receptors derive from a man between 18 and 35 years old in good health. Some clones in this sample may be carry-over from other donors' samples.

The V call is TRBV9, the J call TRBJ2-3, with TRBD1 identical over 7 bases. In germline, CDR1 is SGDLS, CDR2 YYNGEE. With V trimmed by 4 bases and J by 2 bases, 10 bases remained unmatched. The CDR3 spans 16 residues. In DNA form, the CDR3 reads TGTGCCAGCAGCTCTTTGGGACAGAATCCCACAGATACGCAGTATTTT. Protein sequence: CASSSLGQNPTDTQYF.

This CDR3 is CASALGTGTNEQFF. As DNA, the CDR3 is TGTGCCAGCGCATTGGGGACAGGGACGAATGAGCAGTTCTTC. The chain is built from TRBV7-9 and TRBJ2-1; 9 nucleotides line up with TRBD1. The CDR3 is 14 amino acids. The trim removed 8 bases at V and 7 bases at J, leaving 9 bases unmatched. Germline V lookup: CDR1 SEHNR, CDR2 FQNEAQ (reference sequence).

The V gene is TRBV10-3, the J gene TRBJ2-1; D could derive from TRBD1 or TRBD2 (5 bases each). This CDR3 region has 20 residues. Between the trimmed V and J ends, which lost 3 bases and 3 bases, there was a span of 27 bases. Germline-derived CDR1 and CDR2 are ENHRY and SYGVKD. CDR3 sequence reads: CAISEGMGHGTLNLYNEQFF. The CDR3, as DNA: TGTGCCATCAGTGAAGGTATGGGCCACGGGACGCTAAACCTCTACAATGAGCAGTTCTTC.

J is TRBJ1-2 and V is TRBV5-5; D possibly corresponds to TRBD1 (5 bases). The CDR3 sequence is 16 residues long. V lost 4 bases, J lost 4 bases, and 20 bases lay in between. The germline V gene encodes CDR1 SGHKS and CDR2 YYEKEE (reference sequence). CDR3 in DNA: TGTGCCAGCAGCCCGATTCCAGGGAATACGGGCTATGGCTACACCTTC. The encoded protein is CASSPIPGNTGYGYTF.

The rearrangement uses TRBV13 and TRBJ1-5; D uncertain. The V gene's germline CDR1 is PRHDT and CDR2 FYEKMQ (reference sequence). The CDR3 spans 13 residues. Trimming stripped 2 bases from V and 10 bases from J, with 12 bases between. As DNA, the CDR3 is TGTGCCAGCAGCTTACGGGGTCGTGGCCCCCAGCATTTT. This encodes CASSLRGRGPQHF.

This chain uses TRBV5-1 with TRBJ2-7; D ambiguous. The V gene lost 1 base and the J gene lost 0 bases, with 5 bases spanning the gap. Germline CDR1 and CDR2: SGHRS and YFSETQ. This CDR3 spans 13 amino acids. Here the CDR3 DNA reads TGCGCCAGCAGCTTGCTCGTCTCCTACGAGCAGTACTTC. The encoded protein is CASSLLVSYEQYF.

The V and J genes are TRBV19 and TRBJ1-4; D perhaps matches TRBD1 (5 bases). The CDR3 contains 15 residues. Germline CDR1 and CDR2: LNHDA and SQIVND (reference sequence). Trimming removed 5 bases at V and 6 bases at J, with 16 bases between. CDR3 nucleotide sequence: TGTGCCAGTAGTTCCCTAGGGGAGGAGGATGAAAAACTGTTTTTT. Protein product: CASSSLGEEDEKLFF.

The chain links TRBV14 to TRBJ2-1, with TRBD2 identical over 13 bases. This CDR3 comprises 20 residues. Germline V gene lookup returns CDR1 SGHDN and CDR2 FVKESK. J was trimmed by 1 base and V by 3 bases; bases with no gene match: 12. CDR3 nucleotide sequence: TGTGCCAGCAGCCATCTCACTAGGACTAGCGGGAGTTTATCCTACAATGAGCAGTTCTTC. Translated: CASSHLTRTSGSLSYNEQFF.

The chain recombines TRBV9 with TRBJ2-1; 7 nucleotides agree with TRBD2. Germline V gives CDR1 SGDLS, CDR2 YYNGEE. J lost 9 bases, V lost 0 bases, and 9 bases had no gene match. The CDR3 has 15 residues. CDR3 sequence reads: CASSVEGGPKGEQFF. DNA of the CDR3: TGTGCCAGCAGCGTAGAGGGAGGGCCTAAGGGTGAGCAGTTCTTC.

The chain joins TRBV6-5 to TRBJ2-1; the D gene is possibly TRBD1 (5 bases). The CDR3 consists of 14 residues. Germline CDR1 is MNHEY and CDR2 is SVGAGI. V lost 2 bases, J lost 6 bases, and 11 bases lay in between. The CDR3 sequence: CASSYLRQSNEQFF. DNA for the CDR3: TGTGCCAGCAGTTACCTCCGACAGTCCAATGAGCAGTTCTTC.

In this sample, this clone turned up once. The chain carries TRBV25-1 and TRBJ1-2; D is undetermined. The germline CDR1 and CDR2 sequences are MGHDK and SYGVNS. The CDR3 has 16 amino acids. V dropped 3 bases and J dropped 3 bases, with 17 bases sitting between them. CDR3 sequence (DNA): TGTGCCAGCAGTGACACTAATGGTGAGGCCGACTATGGCTACACCTTC. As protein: CASSDTNGEADYGYTF.

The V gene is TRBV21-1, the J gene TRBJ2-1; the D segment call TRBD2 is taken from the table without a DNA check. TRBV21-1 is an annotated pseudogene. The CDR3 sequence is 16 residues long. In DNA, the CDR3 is TGTGCCAGCAGCGGGTGGACTGACGCCATCTACAATGAGCAGTTCTTC. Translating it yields CASSGWTDAIYNEQFF.

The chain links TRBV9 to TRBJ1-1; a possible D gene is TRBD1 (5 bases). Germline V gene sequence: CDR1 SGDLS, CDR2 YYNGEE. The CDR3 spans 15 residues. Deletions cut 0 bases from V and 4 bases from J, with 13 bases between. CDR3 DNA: TGTGCCAGCAGCGTAGGGGGAGTCAGGGTCACTGAAGCTTTCTTT. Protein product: CASSVGGVRVTEAFF.

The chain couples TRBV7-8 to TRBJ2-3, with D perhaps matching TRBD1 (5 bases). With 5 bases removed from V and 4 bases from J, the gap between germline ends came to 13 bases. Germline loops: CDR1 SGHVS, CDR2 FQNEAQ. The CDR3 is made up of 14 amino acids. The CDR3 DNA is TGTGCCAGCAGCGTACGAAGGGGCCCAGATACGCAGTATTTT. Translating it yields CASSVRRGPDTQYF. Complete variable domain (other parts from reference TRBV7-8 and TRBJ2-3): GAGVSQSPRYKVAKRGQDVALRCDPISGHVSLFWYQQALGQGPEFLTYFQNEAQLDKSGLPSDRFFAERPEGSVSTLKIQRTQQEDSAVYLCASSVRRGPDTQYFGPGTRLTVL.

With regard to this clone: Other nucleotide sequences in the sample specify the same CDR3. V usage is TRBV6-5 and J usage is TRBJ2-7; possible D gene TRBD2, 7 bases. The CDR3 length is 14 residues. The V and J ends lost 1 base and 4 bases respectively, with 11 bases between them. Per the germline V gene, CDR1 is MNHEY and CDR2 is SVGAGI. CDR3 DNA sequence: TGTGCCAGCAGTTACTTCGGGGGGCCTTACGAGCAGTACTTC. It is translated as CASSYFGGPYEQYF.

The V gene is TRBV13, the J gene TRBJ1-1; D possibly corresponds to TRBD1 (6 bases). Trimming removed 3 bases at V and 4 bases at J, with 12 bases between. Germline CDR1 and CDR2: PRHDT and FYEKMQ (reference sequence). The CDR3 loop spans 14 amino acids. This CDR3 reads CASSFTGASTEAFF. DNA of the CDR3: TGTGCCAGCAGCTTTACGGGGGCAAGCACTGAAGCTTTCTTT. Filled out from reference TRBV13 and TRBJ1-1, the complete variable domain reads AAGVIQSPRHLIKEKRETATLKCYPIPRHDTVYWYQQGPGQDPQFLISFYEKMQSDKGSIPDRFSAQQFSDYHSELNMSSLELGDSALYFCASSFTGASTEAFFGQGTRLTVV.

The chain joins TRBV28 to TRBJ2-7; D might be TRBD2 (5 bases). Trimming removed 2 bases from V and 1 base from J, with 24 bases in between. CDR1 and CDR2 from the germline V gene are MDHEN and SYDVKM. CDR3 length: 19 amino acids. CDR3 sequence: CASSLPLRVPLILSYEQYF. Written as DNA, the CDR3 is TGTGCCAGCAGTTTACCCCTGAGGGTCCCTCTAATCCTTTCCTACGAGCAGTACTTC.

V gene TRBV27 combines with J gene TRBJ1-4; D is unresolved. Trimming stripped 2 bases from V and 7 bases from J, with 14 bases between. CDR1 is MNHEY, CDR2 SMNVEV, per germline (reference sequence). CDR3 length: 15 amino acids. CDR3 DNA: TGTGCCAGCAGTTTAAAAGGGCCGGGAGGTGAAAAACTGTTTTTT. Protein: CASSLKGPGGEKLFF.